The T cell receptor (beta chain) described here comes from a study of CD8+ T cells in alopecia areata. Study in general: Scoring treated patients' severity relied on the percentage of scalp area affected. Study results and limitations: Scalp and blood retained many expanded lesional clones during tofacitinib.

Indicated treatment: oral pan-JAK inhibitor, 5-10 mg twice daily. Sequencing relied on a cDNA template that was reverse transcribed from extracted RNA. Here immunoSEQ multiplex PCR was the method, and the copy in TCRdb shows in-frame clones only, minus some. The table has around 180,000 clones, roughly 60% seen once. This clone has only one observation. Antigen: not known. The germline V and J ends were trimmed by 7 bases and 0 bases, with 9 bases remaining between them. The CDR3 spans 12 residues. Germline V gene lookup returns CDR1 SQVTM and CDR2 ANQGSEA. The chain employs TRBV29-1 and TRBJ1-2; D gene unclear. This receptor was taken from a human donor with alopecia areata. The starting material was CD4+ T cells sorted from blood, obtained at week 24, from a patient treated with tofacitinib. The CDR3 DNA sequence: TGCAGCGGATCGGTAGCTAACTATGGCTACACCTTC. Translation gives CSGSVANYGYTF.